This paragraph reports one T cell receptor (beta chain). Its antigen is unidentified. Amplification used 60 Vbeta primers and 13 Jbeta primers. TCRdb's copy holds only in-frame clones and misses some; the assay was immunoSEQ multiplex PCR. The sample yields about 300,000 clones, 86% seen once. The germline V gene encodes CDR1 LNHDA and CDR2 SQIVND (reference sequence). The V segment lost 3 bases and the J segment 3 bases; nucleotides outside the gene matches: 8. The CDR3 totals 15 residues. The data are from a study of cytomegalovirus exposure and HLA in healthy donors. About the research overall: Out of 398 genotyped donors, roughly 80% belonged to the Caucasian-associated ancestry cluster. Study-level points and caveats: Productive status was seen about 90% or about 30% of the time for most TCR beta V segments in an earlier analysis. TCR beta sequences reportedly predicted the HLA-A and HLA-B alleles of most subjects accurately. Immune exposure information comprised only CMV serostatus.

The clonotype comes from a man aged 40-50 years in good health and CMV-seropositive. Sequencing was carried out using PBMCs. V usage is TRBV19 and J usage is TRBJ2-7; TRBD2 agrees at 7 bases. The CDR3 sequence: CASSIVGGSLYEQYF. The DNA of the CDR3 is TGTGCCAGTAGTATCGTGGGAGGGTCCCTCTACGAGCAGTACTTC.